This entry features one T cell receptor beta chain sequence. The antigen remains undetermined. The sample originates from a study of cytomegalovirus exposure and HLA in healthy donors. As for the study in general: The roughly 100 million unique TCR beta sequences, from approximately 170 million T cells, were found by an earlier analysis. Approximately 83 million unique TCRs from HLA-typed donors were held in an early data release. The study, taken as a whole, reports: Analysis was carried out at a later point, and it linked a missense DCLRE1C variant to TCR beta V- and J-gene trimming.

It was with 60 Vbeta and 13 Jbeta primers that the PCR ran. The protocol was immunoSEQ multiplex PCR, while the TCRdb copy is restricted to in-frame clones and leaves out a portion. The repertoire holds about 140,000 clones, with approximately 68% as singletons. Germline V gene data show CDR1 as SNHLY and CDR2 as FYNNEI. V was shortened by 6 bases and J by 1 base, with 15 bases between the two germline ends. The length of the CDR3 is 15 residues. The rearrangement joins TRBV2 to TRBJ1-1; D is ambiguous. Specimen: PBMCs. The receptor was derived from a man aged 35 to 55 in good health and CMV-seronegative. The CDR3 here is CASRTWKDSNTEAFF. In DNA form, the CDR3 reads TGTGCCAGCAGAACGTGGAAGGACTCGAACACTGAAGCTTTCTTT.